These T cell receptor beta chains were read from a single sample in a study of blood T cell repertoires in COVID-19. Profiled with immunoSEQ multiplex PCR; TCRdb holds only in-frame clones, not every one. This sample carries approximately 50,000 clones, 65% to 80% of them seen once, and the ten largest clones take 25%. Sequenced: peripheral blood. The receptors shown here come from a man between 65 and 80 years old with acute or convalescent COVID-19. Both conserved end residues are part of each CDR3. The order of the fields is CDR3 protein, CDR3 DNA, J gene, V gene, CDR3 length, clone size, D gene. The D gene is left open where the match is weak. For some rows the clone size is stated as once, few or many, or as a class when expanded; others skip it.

CASSLEPSGIRQETQYF | TGCGCCAGCAGCTTGGAACCTAGCGGGATACGACAAGAGACCCAGTACTTC | TRBJ2-5 | TRBV5-1 | 17 | once | TRBD2
CASSGLFGVSAFF | TGTGCCAGCAGCGGGCTCTTCGGGGTGTCAGCTTTCTTT | TRBJ1-1 | TRBV6-5 | 13 | NA | NA
CASSLVRPGQGAVYNEQFF | TGCGCCAGCAGCTTGGTTCGCCCGGGACAGGGGGCGGTATACAATGAGCAGTTCTTC | TRBJ2-1 | TRBV5-1 | 19 | NA | TRBD1
CASSPWTSGGKYNEQFF | TGTGCCAGCAGCCCTTGGACTAGCGGGGGTAAATACAATGAGCAGTTCTTC | TRBJ2-1 | TRBV11-2 | 17 | NA | TRBD2
CASSLGQGWGETQYF | TGTGCCAGCAGCTTAGGACAGGGTTGGGGAGAGACCCAGTACTTC | TRBJ2-5 | TRBV7-9 | 15 | NA | TRBD1
CASSRQGGAPYEQYF | TGTGCCAGCAGCCGACAGGGGGGGGCCCCCTACGAGCAGTACTTC | TRBJ2-7 | TRBV5-5 | 15 | NA | TRBD1
CATSNTLGVPQYF | TGTGCCACCAGCAATACGCTGGGAGTACCGCAGTACTTC | TRBJ2-7 | TRBV15 | 13 | NA | NA
CASSFDSGGNEQFF | TGTGCCAGCAGTTTCGACAGCGGGGGGAATGAGCAGTTCTTC | TRBJ2-1 | TRBV6-6 | 14 | few | TRBD2
CASSLTGDTYEQYF | TGTGCCAGCAGCTTGACAGGGGACACCTACGAGCAGTACTTC | TRBJ2-7 | TRBV5-5 | 14 | NA | TRBD1
CASTLAQGYGYTF | TGTGCCAGCACCTTAGCGCAGGGTTATGGCTACACCTTC | TRBJ1-2 | TRBV12-3/TRBV12-4 | 13 | NA | NA
CASSQVQGNSPLHF | TGTGCCAGCAGCCAAGTACAGGGGAATTCACCCCTCCACTTT | TRBJ1-6 | TRBV14 | 14 | NA | TRBD1
CASSTDRNTEAFF | TGTGCCAGCTCGACAGATCGGAACACTGAAGCTTTCTTT | TRBJ1-1 | TRBV18 | 13 | NA | NA
CASSLSHRLNEKLFF | TGTGCCAGCAGTTTGTCGCACAGGCTTAATGAAAAACTGTTTTTT | TRBJ1-4 | TRBV28 | 15 | NA | NA
CASSLGGLAGGPAKTQYF | TGTGCCAGCAGCTTGGGGGGACTAGCGGGAGGGCCCGCGAAGACCCAGTACTTC | TRBJ2-5 | TRBV5-4 | 18 | few | TRBD2
CATNPGGSNYGYTF | TGTGCCACCAACCCCGGGGGATCTAACTATGGCTACACCTTC | TRBJ1-2 | TRBV7-9 | 14 | once | NA
CASSIGGQGGEQYF | TGTGCCAGTAGTATAGGAGGACAGGGGGGCGAGCAGTACTTC | TRBJ2-7 | TRBV19 | 14 | NA | TRBD1
CASSSPGTGQETQYF | TGTGCCAGCAGCTCCCCCGGGACAGGGCAAGAGACCCAGTACTTC | TRBJ2-5 | TRBV5-4 | 15 | NA | TRBD1
CASSFQGGNQPQHF | TGTGCCAGCAGTTTCCAGGGCGGCAATCAGCCCCAGCATTTT | TRBJ1-5 | TRBV27 | 14 | NA | NA
CASSPTQTGWKGNTEAFF | TGTGCCAGCAGCCCTACCCAGACAGGGTGGAAGGGGAACACTGAAGCTTTCTTT | TRBJ1-1 | TRBV27 | 18 | NA | TRBD1
CASSEWASGRRELFF | TGCGCCAGCAGTGAGTGGGCTAGCGGGAGGAGGGAGCTGTTTTTT | TRBJ2-2 | TRBV10-2 | 15 | NA | TRBD2
CASSLTQGADTQYF | TGTGCCAGCAGTTTAACACAGGGGGCAGATACGCAGTATTTT | TRBJ2-3 | TRBV27 | 14 | NA | TRBD1
CASSLGPQGYGEQYF | TGTGCCAGCAGCTTAGGCCCTCAGGGCTACGGGGAGCAGTACTTC | TRBJ2-7 | TRBV13 | 15 | many | NA
CASSPISLRDYTEAFF | TGTGCCAGCTCACCAATATCCTTGAGAGATTACACTGAAGCTTTCTTT | TRBJ1-1 | TRBV18 | 16 | NA | NA
CASSLEASGSTDTQYF | TGCGCCAGCAGCTTGGAGGCGAGCGGAAGCACAGATACGCAGTATTTT | TRBJ2-3 | TRBV5-1 | 16 | NA | NA
CASSQLAGRTDTQYF | TGTGCCAGCAGCCAGTTAGCGGGGCGCACAGATACGCAGTATTTT | TRBJ2-3 | TRBV3-1/TRBV3-2 | 15 | NA | TRBD2
CASRRLAGVAGELFF | TGTGCCAGCAGAAGACTAGCGGGAGTTGCCGGGGAGCTGTTTTTT | TRBJ2-2 | TRBV27 | 15 | NA | TRBD2
CASSFGVDIQYF | TGTGCCAGCAGTTTCGGTGTGGACATTCAGTACTTC | TRBJ2-4 | TRBV12-3/TRBV12-4 | 12 | NA | NA
CASSIGGQGGQPQHF | TGTGCCAGTAGTATCGGGGGACAGGGGGGTCAGCCCCAGCATTTT | TRBJ1-5 | TRBV19 | 15 | NA | TRBD1
CAISALAGVDTQYF | TGTGCCATCAGCGCCCTAGCGGGAGTAGATACGCAGTATTTT | TRBJ2-3 | TRBV10-3 | 14 | NA | TRBD2
CASSSISADEQYF | TGTGCCAGCAGCTCGATTAGCGCCGACGAGCAGTACTTC | TRBJ2-7 | TRBV7-9 | 13 | NA | NA
CASSEQGQANIQYF | TGCGCCAGCAGTGAGCAGGGACAGGCGAACATTCAGTACTTC | TRBJ2-4 | TRBV10-2 | 14 | NA | TRBD1
CASSPRQGSLATNEKLFF | TGTGCCAGCAGCCCACGACAGGGTAGCCTTGCAACTAATGAAAAACTGTTTTTT | TRBJ1-4 | TRBV7-2 | 18 | few | TRBD1
CASRTTREEGKLFF | TGTGCCAGTAGAACCACCCGAGAGGAGGGAAAACTGTTTTTT | TRBJ1-4 | TRBV19 | 14 | NA | NA
CASSLAATASSYEQYF | TGTGCCAGCAGCTTAGCTGCGACAGCTAGCTCCTACGAGCAGTACTTC | TRBJ2-7 | TRBV7-9 | 16 | NA | NA
CASSMTRGHGYTF | TGTGCCAGTAGTATGACCAGGGGGCATGGCTACACCTTC | TRBJ1-2 | TRBV19 | 13 | NA | TRBD1
CASSWRLAGYNEQFF | TGTGCCAGCAGTTGGAGACTAGCGGGGTACAATGAGCAGTTCTTC | TRBJ2-1 | TRBV6-5 | 15 | NA | TRBD2
CASSALAAPGETQYF | TGTGCCAGCAGCGCCTTGGCGGCACCGGGAGAGACCCAGTACTTC | TRBJ2-5 | TRBV7-6 | 15 | NA | NA
CASSDRSIEAFF | TGTGCCAGCTCTGACAGGAGTATTGAAGCTTTCTTT | TRBJ1-1 | TRBV2 | 12 | NA | NA
CASSLSGRDFRTPYEQYF | TGTGCCAGCAGCTTAAGTGGGAGGGACTTTAGGACGCCCTACGAGCAGTACTTC | TRBJ2-7 | TRBV7-9 | 18 | few | TRBD2
CASSPTGAVGYTF | TGTGCCAGCTCACCGACAGGGGCGGTTGGCTACACCTTC | TRBJ1-2 | TRBV18 | 13 | NA | TRBD1
CASSLFSTSGRSYNEQFF | TGTGCCAGCAGCTTATTTTCGACTAGCGGGAGGAGTTACAATGAGCAGTTCTTC | TRBJ2-1 | TRBV7-3 | 18 | few | TRBD2
CASSLPAYNEQFF | TGTGCCAGCAGTTTACCAGCCTACAATGAGCAGTTCTTC | TRBJ2-1 | TRBV28 | 13 | NA | NA
CAWRPDGGRTTYGYTF | TGTGCCTGGAGGCCCGACGGGGGGCGGACGACCTATGGCTACACCTTC | TRBJ1-2 | TRBV30 | 16 | NA | NA
CASSFRANGYTF | TGTGCCAGCAGTTTCAGGGCGAATGGCTACACCTTC | TRBJ1-2 | TRBV12-3/TRBV12-4 | 12 | many | NA
CASSRGQGARTEAFF | TGTGCCAGCAGCCGGGGGCAGGGGGCGAGGACTGAAGCTTTCTTT | TRBJ1-1 | TRBV5-4 | 15 | NA | TRBD1
CASTLEGANTEAFF | TGTGCCAGTACCTTGGAGGGGGCGAACACTGAAGCTTTCTTT | TRBJ1-1 | TRBV19 | 14 | NA | TRBD1
CASSYSSGTSNQPQHF | TGTGCCAGCAGTTATTCGTCGGGTACTAGCAATCAGCCCCAGCATTTT | TRBJ1-5 | TRBV6-2/TRBV6-3 | 16 | NA | NA
CASSTGQYNEQFF | TGTGCCAGCAGCACCGGACAGTACAATGAGCAGTTCTTC | TRBJ2-1 | TRBV11-3 | 13 | NA | NA